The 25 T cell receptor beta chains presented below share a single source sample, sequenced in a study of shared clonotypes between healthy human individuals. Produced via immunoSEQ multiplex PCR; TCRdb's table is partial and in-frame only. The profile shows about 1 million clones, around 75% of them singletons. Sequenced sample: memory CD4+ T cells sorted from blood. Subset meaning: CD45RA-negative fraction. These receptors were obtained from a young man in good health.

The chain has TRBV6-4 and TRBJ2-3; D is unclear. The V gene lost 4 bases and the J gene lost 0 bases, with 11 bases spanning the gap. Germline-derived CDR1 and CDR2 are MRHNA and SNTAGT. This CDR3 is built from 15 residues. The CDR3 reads CASSGPGSSTDTQYF. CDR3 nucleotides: TGTGCCAGCAGTGGCCCAGGTTCTAGCACAGATACGCAGTATTTT.

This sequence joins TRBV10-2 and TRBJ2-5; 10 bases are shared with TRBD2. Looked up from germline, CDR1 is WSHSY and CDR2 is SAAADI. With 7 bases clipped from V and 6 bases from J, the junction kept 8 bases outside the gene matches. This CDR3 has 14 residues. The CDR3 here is CASTQSGGAQTQYF. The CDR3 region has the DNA TGCGCCAGCACCCAGAGCGGGGGGGCACAGACCCAGTACTTC.

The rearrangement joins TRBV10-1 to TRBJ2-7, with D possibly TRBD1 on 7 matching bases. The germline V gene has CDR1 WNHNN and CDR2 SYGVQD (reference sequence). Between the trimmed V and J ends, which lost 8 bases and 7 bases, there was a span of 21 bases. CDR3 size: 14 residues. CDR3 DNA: TGCGCCAGCTCCACCGGGACTCCAGGGGGGGAGCAGTACTTC. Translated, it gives CASSTGTPGGEQYF.

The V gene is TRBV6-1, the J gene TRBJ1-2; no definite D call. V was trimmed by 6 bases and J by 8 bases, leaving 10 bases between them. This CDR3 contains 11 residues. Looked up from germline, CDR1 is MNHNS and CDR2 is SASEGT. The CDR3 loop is CASRSMVGYTF. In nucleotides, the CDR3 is TGTGCCAGCAGATCGATGGTCGGCTACACCTTC.

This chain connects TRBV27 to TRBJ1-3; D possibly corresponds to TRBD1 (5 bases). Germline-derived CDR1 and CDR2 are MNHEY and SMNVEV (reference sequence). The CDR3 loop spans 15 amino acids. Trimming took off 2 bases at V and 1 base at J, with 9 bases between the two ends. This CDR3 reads CASSLTGGSGNTIYF. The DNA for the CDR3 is TGTGCCAGCAGTTTAACGGGGGGTTCTGGAAACACCATATATTTT.

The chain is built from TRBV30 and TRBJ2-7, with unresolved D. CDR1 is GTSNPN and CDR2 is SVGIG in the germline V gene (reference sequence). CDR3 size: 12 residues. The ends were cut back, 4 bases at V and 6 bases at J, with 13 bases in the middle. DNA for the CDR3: TGTGCCTGGACCCCTGGGCGGCTCGAGCAGTACTTC. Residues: CAWTPGRLEQYF. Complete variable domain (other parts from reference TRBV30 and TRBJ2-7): SQTIHQWPATLVQPVGSPLSLECTVEGTSNPNLYWYRQAAGRGLQLLFYSVGIGQISSEVPQNLSASRPQDRQFILSSKKLLLSDSGFYLCAWTPGRLEQYFGPGTRLTVT.

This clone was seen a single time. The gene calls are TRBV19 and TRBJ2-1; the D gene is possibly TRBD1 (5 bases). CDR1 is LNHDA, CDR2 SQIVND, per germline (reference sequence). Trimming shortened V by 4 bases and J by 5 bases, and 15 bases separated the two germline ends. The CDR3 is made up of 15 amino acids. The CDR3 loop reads CASSTLTVPNNEQFF. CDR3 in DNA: TGTGCCAGTAGTACGTTGACAGTGCCCAACAATGAGCAGTTCTTC.

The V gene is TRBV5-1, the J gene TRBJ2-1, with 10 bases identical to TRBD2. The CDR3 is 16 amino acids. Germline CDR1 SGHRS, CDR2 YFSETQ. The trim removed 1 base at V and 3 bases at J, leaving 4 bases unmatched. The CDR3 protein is CASSLQRGGSYNEQFF. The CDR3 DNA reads TGCGCCAGCAGCTTGCAGCGGGGGGGTAGCTACAATGAGCAGTTCTTC.

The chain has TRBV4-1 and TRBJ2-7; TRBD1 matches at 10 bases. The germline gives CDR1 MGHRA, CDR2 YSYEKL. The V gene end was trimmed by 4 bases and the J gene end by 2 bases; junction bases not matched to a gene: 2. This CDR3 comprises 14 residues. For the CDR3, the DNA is TGCGCCAGCAGCCGTGGGACAGGGGCCTACGAGCAGTACTTC. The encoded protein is CASSRGTGAYEQYF.

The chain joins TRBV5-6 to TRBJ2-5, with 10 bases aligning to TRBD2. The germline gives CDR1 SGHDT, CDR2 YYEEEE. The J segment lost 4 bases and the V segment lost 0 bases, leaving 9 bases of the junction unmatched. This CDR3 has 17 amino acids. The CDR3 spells CASSLGILAGSRETQYF. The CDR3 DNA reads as TGTGCCAGCAGCTTGGGGATACTAGCGGGATCGCGAGAGACCCAGTACTTC.

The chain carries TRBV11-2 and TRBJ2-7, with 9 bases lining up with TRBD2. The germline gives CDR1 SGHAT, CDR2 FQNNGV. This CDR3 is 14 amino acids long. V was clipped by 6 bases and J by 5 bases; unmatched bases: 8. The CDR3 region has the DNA TGTGCCAGCAGGCAGGGACTAGCAGAACACGAGCAGTACTTC. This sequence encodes CASRQGLAEHEQYF.

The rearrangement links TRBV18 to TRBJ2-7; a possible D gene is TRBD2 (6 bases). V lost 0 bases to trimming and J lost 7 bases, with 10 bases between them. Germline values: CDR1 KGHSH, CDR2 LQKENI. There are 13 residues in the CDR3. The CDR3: CASSPPAGWEQYF. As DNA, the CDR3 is TGTGCCAGCTCACCACCGGCGGGATGGGAGCAGTACTTC.

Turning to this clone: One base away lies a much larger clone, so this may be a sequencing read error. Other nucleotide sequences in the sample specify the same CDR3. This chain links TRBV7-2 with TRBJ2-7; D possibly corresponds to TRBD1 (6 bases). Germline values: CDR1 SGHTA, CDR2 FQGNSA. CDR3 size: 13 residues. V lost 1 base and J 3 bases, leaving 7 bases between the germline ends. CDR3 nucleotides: TGTGCCAGCAGCTTAGACAGGGTCTACGAGCAGTACTTC. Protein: CASSLDRVYEQYF.

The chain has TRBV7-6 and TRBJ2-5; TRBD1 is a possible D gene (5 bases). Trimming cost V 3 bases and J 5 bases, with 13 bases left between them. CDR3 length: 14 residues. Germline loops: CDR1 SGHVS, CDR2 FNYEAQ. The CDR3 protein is CASSLGPERETQYF. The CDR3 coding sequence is TGTGCCAGCAGCTTGGGGCCGGAGAGGGAGACCCAGTACTTC.

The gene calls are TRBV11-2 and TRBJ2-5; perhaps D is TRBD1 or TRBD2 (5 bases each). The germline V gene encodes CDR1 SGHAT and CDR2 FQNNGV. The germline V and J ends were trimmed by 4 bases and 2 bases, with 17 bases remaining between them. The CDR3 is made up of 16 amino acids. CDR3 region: CASSSGARPGQETQYF. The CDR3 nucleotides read TGTGCCAGCAGCTCCGGGGCCAGGCCTGGTCAAGAGACCCAGTACTTC.

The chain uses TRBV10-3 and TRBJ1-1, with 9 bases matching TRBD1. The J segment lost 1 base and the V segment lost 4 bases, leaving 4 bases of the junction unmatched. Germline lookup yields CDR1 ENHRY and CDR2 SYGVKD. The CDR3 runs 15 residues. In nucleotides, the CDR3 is TGTGCCATCAGTGCTAAACAGGGGGCGAACACTGAAGCTTTCTTT. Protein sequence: CAISAKQGANTEAFF.

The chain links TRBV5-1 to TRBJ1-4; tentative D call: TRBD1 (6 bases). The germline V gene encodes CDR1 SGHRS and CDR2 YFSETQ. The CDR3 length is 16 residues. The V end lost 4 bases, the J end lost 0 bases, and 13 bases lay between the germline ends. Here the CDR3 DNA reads TGCGCCAGCAGCCAACAGGGAATCGCAACTAATGAAAAACTGTTTTTT. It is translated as CASSQQGIATNEKLFF.

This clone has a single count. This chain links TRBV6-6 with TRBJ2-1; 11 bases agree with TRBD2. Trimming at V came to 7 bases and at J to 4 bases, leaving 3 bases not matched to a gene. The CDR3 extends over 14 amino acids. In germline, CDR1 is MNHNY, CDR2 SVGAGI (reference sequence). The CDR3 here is CASKLAGGYNEQFF. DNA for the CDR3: TGTGCCAGCAAATTAGCGGGAGGGTACAATGAGCAGTTCTTC.

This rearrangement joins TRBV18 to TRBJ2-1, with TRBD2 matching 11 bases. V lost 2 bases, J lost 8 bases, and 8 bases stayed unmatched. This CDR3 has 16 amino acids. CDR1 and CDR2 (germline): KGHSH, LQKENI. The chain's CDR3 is CASSPLTSGILDEQFF. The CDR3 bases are TGTGCCAGCTCACCATTGACTAGCGGGATACTGGATGAGCAGTTCTTC.

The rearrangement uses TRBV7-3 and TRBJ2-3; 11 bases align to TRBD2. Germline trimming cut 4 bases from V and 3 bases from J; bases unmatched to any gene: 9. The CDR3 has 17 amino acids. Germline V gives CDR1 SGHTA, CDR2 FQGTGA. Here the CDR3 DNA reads TGTGCCAGCAGCTCATCCCCCACTAGCGGGGGAACAGATACGCAGTATTTT. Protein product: CASSSSPTSGGTDTQYF.

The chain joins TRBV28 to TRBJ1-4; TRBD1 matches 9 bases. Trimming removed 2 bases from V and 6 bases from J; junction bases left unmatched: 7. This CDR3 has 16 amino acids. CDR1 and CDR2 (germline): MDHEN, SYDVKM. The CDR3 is CASSLPPGTGHEKLFF. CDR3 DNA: TGTGCCAGCAGTTTACCCCCTGGGACAGGGCATGAAAAACTGTTTTTT.

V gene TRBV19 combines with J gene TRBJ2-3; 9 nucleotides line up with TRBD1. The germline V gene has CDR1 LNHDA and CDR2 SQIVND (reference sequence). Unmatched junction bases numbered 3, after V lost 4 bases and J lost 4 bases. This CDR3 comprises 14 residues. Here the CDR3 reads CASSKTGGADTQYF. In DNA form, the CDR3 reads TGTGCCAGTAGTAAGACAGGGGGGGCAGATACGCAGTATTTT.

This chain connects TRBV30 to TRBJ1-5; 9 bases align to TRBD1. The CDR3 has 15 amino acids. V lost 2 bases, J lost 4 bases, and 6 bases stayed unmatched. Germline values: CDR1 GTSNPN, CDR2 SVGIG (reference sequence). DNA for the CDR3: TGTGCCTGGAGTCTAACCGGGACAGGGAATCAGCCCCAGCATTTT. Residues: CAWSLTGTGNQPQHF. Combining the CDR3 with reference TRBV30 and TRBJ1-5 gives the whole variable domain SQTIHQWPATLVQPVGSPLSLECTVEGTSNPNLYWYRQAAGRGLQLLFYSVGIGQISSEVPQNLSASRPQDRQFILSSKKLLLSDSGFYLCAWSLTGTGNQPQHFGDGTRLSIL.

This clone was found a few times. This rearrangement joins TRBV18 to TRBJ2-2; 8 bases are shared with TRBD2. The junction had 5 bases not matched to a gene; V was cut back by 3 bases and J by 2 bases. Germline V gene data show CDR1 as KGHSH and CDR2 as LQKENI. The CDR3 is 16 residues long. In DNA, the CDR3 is TGTGCCAGCTCACCCCCCGGGAGGGCCAACACCGGGGAGCTGTTTTTT. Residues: CASSPPGRANTGELFF.

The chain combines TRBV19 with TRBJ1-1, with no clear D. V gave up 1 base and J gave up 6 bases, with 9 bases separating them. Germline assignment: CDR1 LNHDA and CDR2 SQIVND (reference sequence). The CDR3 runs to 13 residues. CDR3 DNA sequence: TGTGCCAGTAGTATAGGGGTCGCCTCTGAAGCTTTCTTT. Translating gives CASSIGVASEAFF. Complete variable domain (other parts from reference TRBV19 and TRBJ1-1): DGGITQSPKYLFRKEGQNVTLSCEQNLNHDAMYWYRQDPGQGLRLIYYSQIVNDFQKGDIAEGYSVSREKKESFPLTVTSAQKNPTAFYLCASSIGVASEAFFGQGTRLTVV.